This T cell receptor beta chain was found in a study of blood T cell repertoires in COVID-19. In the study overall: In each case, the material was cDNA or gDNA derived from T cells, B-cell-depleted T cells, or PBMCs.

Participants' own reports of clinical history determined their cohort assignment. Symptom resolution, clearance, or two negative PCRs marked the recovered donors of Cohort 3. Authors' methods: Estimation of nucleated cell counts was performed using reference gene primer amplification. Profiled with immunoSEQ multiplex PCR; TCRdb holds only in-frame clones, not every one. V and J calls and clone size come straight from that table; D and trimming were deduced from the DNA. The sample contains about 480,000 clones, 70% to 90% of which appear only once. The germline gives CDR1 SNHLY, CDR2 FYNNEI. The CDR3 runs 15 residues. The J segment lost 2 bases and the V segment lost 7 bases, leaving 7 bases of the junction unmatched.

The chain links TRBV2 to TRBJ1-5, with 8 bases lining up with TRBD1. The TCR was taken from a middle-aged woman who had recovered from COVID-19. Sequencing was performed on PBMCs or T cells enriched from blood (not recorded which). For the CDR3, the DNA is TGTGCCAGCACCAAGACAGGGGCAGGCAATCAGCCCCAGCATTTT. Its translation: CASTKTGAGNQPQHF.